These 7 T cell receptor beta chains came from one sample sequenced in a study of beta chain features in type 1 diabetes. Expressed TCRB transcripts were sequenced, since all the RNA that had been isolated was reverse transcribed. The assay was immunoSEQ multiplex PCR, and TCRdb's table has in-frame clones only and misses some. The sample includes 110,000 to 150,000 clones, about 8.7% of them seen just once. Sequencing input: central memory CD4+ T cells from blood. All receptors come from a man between 18 and 35 years old in good health.

This clone has more than one count but fewer than ten. V usage is TRBV7-2 and J usage is TRBJ2-1; the D gene is possibly TRBD2 (6 bases). CDR3 length equals 13 residues. V lost 5 bases to trimming and J lost 16 bases, with 21 bases between them. Germline CDR1 and CDR2: SGHTA and FQGNSA. The CDR3 reads CASSPNEGRGAFF. CDR3 bases: TGTGCCAGCAGCCCGAACGAGGGGCGGGGAGCTTTCTTC.

This clone showed up just a few times. For the CDR3, the DNA is TGCAGCGTCGGGGGGTCGGACAATGAGCAGTTCTTC. This gives the protein CSVGGSDNEQFF. The chain carries TRBV29-1 and TRBJ2-1; 7 bases map to TRBD2. Germline CDR1 SQVTM, CDR2 ANQGSEA. The CDR3 totals 12 residues. J gave up 5 bases and V 6 bases, and 4 bases lay outside the gene matches.

This clone appeared once. The chain has TRBV11-2 and TRBJ2-5; D is undetermined. The tail of the sequence fits TRBJ2-7 better, so the J call may be wrong. Germline CDR1 reads SGHAT; CDR2 reads FQNNGV. CDR3 length equals 13 residues. CDR3 region: CASSLQVPYEQYF. CDR3 sequence (DNA): TGTGCCAGCAGCTTACAAGTTCCCTACGAGCAGTACTTC.

This clone was seen more than once but under ten times. The chain uses TRBV25-1 and TRBJ2-2; D perhaps matches TRBD2 (7 bases). V was clipped by 8 bases and J by 0 bases, with 16 bases between them. CDR3 size: 16 residues. Germline lookup yields CDR1 MGHDK and CDR2 SYGVNS. The CDR3 here is CASRNTGGANTGELFF. CDR3 DNA: TGTGCCAGCCGTAACACGGGGGGCGCGAACACCGGGGAGCTGTTTTTT.

This clone was detected only a few times. J is TRBJ1-2 and V is TRBV25-1; 8 positions match TRBD1. Germline CDR1 reads MGHDK; CDR2 reads SYGVNS. The CDR3 loop spans 15 amino acids. J lost 4 bases, V lost 3 bases, and 7 bases had no gene match. The CDR3 nucleotides are TGTGCCAGCAGTGAGGGAGGACAGGGCCTCTATGGCTACACCTTC. It specifies CASSEGGQGLYGYTF.

This clone was observed a few times. CDR3 nucleotides: TGTGCCAGTAGTCTCCGGGACATCTCCTACGAGCAGTACTTC. Translated, it gives CASSLRDISYEQYF. The chain is built from TRBV19 and TRBJ2-7, with TRBD1 as a possible D gene (6 bases). The CDR3 extends over 14 amino acids. Germline V gene sequence: CDR1 LNHDA, CDR2 SQIVND (reference sequence). Trimming cost V 5 bases and J 0 bases, with 11 bases left between them.

The chain recombines TRBV6-1 with TRBJ2-7; the D is unclear. Per germline, CDR1 MNHNS and CDR2 SASEGT. The V end lost 8 bases, the J end lost 2 bases, and 13 bases lay between the germline ends. The CDR3 extends over 13 amino acids. CDR3 sequence: CASVHTVTYEQYF. The CDR3 nucleotides are TGTGCCAGCGTACACACCGTAACCTACGAGCAGTACTTC.